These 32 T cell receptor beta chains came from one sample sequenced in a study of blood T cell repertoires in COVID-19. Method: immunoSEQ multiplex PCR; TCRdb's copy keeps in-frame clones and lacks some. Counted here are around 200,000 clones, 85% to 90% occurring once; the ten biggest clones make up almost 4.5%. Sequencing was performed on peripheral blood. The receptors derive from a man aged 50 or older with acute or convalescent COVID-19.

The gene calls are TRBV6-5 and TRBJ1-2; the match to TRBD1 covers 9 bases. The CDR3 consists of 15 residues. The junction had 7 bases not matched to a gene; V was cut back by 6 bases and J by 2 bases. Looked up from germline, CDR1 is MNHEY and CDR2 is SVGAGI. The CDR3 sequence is CASRTGQGKNYGYTF. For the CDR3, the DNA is TGTGCCAGCAGGACCGGACAGGGGAAGAACTATGGCTACACCTTC.

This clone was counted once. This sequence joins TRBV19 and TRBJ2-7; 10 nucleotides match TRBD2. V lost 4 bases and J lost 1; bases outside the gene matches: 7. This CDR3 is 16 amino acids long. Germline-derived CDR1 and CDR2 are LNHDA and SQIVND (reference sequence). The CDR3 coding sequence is TGTGCCAGTAGTACCCCCCAGACTAGCGGGTCCTACGAGCAGTACTTC. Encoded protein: CASSTPQTSGSYEQYF.

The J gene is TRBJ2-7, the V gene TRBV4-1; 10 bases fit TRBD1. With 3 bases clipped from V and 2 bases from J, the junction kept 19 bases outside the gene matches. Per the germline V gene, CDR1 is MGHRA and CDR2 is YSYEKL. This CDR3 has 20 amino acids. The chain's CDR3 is CASSQAVTGGRATLTYEQYF. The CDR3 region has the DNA TGCGCCAGCAGCCAGGCGGTGACAGGGGGCCGAGCAACTCTAACCTACGAGCAGTACTTC.

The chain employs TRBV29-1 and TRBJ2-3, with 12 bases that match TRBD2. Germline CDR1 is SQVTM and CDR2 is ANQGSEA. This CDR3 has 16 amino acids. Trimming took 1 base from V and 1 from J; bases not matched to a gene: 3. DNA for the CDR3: TGCAGCGTTGAAGGGGGACTAGCGGGTCGCACAGATACGCAGTATTTT. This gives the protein CSVEGGLAGRTDTQYF.

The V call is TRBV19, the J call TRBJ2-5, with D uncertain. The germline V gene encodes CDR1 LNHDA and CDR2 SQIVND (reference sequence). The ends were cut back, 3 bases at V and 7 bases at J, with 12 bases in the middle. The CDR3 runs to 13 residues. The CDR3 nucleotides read TGTGCCAGTAGTATGGAAACTTCAGGGACCCAGTACTTC. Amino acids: CASSMETSGTQYF.

Here the CDR3 DNA reads TGTGCCAGCAGCTTAGAAGTCAGGGTGAACACTGAAGCTTTCTTT. It is translated as CASSLEVRVNTEAFF. The chain joins TRBV11-2 to TRBJ1-1, with D tentatively TRBD1 (5 bases). The CDR3 runs to 15 residues. V was trimmed by 0 bases and J by 0 bases, leaving 8 bases between them. From germline, CDR1 is SGHAT and CDR2 FQNNGV.

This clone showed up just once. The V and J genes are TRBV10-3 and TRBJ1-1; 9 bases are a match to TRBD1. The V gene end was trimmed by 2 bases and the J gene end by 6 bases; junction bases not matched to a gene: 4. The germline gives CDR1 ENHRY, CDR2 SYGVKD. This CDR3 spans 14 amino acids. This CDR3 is CAISEDRDRAEAFF. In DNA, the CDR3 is TGTGCCATCAGTGAGGACCGGGACAGGGCTGAAGCTTTCTTT.

The CDR3 is CATSDSSRGSNEQFF. Here the CDR3 DNA reads TGTGCCACCAGTGATTCGTCCCGAGGCAGCAATGAGCAGTTCTTC. The V and J genes are TRBV24-1 and TRBJ2-1, with D unclear. The CDR3 has 15 residues. The V gene's germline CDR1 is KGHDR and CDR2 SFDVKD. V was cut by 2 bases and J by 6 bases, with 13 bases left in between.

The CDR3 bases are TGTGCCAGCAGCCAAGACGGGGGGGCATTTGGCTACACCTTC. Its protein product is CASSQDGGAFGYTF. This chain links TRBV3-1 (or the pseudogene TRBV3-2) with TRBJ1-2; possibly TRBD1 for D (6 bases). CDR3 size: 14 residues. Trimming removed 0 bases from V and 7 bases from J, with 12 bases in between. Per the germline V gene, CDR1 is LGHDT and CDR2 is YNNKEL (reference sequence).

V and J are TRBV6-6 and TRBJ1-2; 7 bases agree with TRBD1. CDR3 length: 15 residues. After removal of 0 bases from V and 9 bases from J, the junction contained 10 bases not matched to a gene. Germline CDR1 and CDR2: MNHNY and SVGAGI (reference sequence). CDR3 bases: TGTGCCAGCAGTTACTCGAAGGGCAGGGGGATTAGCTACACCTTC. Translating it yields CASSYSKGRGISYTF.

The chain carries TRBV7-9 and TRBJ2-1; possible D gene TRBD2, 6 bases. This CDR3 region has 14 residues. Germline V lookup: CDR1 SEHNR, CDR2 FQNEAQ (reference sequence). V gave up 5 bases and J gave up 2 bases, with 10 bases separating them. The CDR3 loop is CASSPGLTYNEQFF. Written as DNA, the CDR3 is TGTGCCAGCAGCCCGGGACTCACCTACAATGAGCAGTTCTTC.

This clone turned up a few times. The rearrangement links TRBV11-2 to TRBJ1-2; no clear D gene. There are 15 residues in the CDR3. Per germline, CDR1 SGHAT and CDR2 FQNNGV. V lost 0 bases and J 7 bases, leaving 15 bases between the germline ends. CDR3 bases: TGTGCCAGCAGCTTAGACGCGAGGCCTCCTCTTGGCTACACCTTC. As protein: CASSLDARPPLGYTF.

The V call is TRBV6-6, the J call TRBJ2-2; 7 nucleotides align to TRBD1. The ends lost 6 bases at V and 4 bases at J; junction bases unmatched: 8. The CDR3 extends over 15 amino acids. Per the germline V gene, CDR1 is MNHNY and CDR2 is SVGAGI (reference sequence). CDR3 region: CASSPRGQVTGELFF. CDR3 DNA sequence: TGTGCCAGCAGCCCGCGTGGACAGGTCACCGGGGAGCTGTTTTTT.

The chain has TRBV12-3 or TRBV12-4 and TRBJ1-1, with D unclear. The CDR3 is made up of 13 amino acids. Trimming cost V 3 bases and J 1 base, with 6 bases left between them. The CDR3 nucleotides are TGTGCCAGCAGTTTTGAGGAGAACACTGAAGCTTTCTTT. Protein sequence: CASSFEENTEAFF.

For the CDR3, the DNA is TGTGCCAGCAGCCAAAGGGCCGGCCGGGGGCAAGAGACCCAGTACTTC. It codes for CASSQRAGRGQETQYF. V gene TRBV3-1 (or the pseudogene TRBV3-2) combines with J gene TRBJ2-5, with D perhaps matching TRBD2 (6 bases). Trimming left V 2 bases short and J 2 bases short, with 15 bases between. Germline assignment: CDR1 LGHDT and CDR2 YNNKEL (reference sequence). The CDR3 length is 16 residues.

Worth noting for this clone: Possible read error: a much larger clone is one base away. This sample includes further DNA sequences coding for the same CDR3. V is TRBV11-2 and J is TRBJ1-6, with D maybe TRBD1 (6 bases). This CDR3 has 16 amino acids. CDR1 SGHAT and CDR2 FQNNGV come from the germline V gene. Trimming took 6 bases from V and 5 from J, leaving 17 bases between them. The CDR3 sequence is CASSPNTGNDNSPLHF. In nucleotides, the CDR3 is TGTGCCAGCAGTCCAAACACAGGGAATGATAATTCACCCCTCCACTTT. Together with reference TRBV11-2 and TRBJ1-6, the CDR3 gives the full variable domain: EAGVAQSPRYKIIEKRQSVAFWCNPISGHATLYWYQQILGQGPKLLIQFQNNGVVDDSQLPKDRFSAERLKGVDSTLKIQPAKLEDSAVYLCASSPNTGNDNSPLHFGNGTRLTVT.

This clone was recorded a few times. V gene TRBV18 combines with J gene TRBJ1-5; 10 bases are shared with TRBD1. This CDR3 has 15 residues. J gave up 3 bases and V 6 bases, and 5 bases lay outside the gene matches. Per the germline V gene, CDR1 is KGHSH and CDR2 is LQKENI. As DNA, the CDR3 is TGTGCCAGCTCCCCCGGGACAGGGGTCAATCAGCCCCAGCATTTT. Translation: CASSPGTGVNQPQHF.

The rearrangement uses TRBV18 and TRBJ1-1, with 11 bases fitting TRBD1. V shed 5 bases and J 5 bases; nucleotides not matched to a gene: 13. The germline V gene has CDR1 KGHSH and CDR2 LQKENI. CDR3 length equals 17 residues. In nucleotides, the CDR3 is TGTGCCAGCTCATCGAACAACCAGGGACAGGGGGGGACTGAAGCTTTCTTT. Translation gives CASSSNNQGQGGTEAFF.

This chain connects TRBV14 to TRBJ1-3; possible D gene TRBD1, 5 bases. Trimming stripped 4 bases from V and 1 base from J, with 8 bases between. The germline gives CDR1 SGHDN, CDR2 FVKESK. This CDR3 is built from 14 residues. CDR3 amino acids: CASSPTGSGNTIYF. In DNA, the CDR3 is TGTGCCAGCAGCCCAACAGGATCTGGAAACACCATATATTTT. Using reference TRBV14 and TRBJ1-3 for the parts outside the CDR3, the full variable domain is EAGVTQFPSHSVIEKGQTVTLRCDPISGHDNLYWYRRVMGKEIKFLLHFVKESKQDESGMPNNRFLAERTGGTYSTLKVQPAELEDSGVYFCASSPTGSGNTIYFGEGSWLTVV.

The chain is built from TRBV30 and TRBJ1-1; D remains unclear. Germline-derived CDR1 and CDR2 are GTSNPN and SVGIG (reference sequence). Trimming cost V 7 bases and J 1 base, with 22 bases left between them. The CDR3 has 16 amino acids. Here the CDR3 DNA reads TGTGCCTCAAAGCGGGTCTTCTTGGTGGAGAACACTGAAGCTTTCTTT. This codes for CASKRVFLVENTEAFF.

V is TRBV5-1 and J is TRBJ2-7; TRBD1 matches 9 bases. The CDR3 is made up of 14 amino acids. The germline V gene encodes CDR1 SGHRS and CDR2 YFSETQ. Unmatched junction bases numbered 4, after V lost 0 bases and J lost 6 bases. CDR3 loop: CASSLGQGGGEQYF. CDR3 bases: TGCGCCAGCAGCTTGGGACAGGGGGGTGGCGAGCAGTACTTC.

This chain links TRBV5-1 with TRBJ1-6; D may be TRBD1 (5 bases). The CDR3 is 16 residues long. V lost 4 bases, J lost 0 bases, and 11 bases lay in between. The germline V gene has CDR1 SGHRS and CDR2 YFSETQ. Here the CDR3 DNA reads TGCGCCAGCAGCCTGAGACAGAGCTCCTATAATTCACCCCTCCACTTT. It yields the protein CASSLRQSSYNSPLHF.

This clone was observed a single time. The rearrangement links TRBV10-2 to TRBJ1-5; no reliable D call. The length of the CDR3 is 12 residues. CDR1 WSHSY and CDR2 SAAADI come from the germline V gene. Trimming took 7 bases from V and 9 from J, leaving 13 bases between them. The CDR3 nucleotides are TGCGCCAGCACGTCGGGTGAATTGCCCCAGCATTTT. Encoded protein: CASTSGELPQHF.

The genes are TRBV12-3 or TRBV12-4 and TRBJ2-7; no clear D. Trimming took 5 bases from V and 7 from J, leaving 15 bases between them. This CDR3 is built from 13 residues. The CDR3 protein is CASSIRDILEQYF. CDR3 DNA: TGTGCCAGCAGTATCAGAGACATATTAGAGCAGTACTTC.

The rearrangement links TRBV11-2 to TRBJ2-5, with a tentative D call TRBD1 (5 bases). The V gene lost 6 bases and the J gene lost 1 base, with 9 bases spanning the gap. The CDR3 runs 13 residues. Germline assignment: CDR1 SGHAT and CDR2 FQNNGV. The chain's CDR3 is CASRHRLQETQYF. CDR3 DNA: TGTGCCAGCAGACACAGGCTCCAAGAGACCCAGTACTTC.

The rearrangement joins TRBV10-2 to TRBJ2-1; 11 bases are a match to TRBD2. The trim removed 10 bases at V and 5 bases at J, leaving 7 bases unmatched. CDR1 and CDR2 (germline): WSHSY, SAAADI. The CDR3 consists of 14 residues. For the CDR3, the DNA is TGCGCCACCCGGACTAGCGGGTTGAACAATGAGCAGTTCTTC. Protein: CATRTSGLNNEQFF.

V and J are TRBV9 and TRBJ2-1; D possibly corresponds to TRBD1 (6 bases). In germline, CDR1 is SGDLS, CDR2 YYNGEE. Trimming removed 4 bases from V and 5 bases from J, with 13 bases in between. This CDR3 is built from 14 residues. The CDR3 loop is CASSPGTYHNEQFF. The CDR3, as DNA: TGTGCCAGCAGCCCTGGGACATATCACAATGAGCAGTTCTTC.

The CDR3 DNA follows: TGTGCCAGCAGGGCCCTCTATAATTCACCCCTCCACTTT. As protein: CASRALYNSPLHF. V gene TRBV2 combines with J gene TRBJ1-6; D is undetermined. CDR3 length equals 13 residues. Looked up from germline, CDR1 is SNHLY and CDR2 is FYNNEI. The V end lost 6 bases, the J end lost 3 bases, and 6 bases lay between the germline ends.

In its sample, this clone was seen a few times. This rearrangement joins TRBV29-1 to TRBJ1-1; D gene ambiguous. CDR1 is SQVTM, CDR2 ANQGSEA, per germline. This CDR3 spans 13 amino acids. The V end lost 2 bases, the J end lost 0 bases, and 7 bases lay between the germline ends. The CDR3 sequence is CSVEQNMNTEAFF. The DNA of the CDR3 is TGCAGCGTTGAACAAAACATGAACACTGAAGCTTTCTTT.

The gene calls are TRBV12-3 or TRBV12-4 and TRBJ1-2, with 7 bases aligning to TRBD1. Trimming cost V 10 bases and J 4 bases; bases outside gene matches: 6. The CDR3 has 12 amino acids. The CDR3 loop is CATGQELYGYTF. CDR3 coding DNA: TGTGCCACCGGACAGGAGCTCTATGGCTACACCTTC.

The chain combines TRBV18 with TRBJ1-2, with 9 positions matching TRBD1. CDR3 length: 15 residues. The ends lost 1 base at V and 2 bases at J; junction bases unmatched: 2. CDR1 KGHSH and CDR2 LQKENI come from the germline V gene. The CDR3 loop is CASSPRGQGNYGYTF. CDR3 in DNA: TGTGCCAGCTCACCACGAGGACAGGGGAACTATGGCTACACCTTC.

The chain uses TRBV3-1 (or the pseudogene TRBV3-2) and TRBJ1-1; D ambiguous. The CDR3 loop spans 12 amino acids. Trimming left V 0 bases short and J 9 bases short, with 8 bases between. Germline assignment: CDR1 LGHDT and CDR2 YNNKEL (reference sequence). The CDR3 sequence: CASSQDSGKAFF. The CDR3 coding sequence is TGTGCCAGCAGCCAAGATTCCGGGAAAGCTTTCTTT.